What follows are 19 T cell receptor beta chains derived from one specimen sequenced in a study of T-cell reconstitution after alpha-beta-depleted transplantation in children. The library targeted TCRbeta and was prepared with unique molecular identifiers. TCRdb itself ran the PCR reads through MiXCR, one entry per CDR3 protein. This table holds 350,000 to 500,000 distinct CDR3 sequences, over 40% found once. This sample comprised PBMCs, obtained before TCRalphabeta/CD19-depleted stem cell transplant. All receptors derive from a girl aged 2 to 10 with aplastic anemia, due to receive a stem cell transplant.

In this sample, this clonotype turned up a few times. This chain joins TRBV20-1 and TRBJ1-2; tentatively, D is TRBD1 (5 bases). Germline loops: CDR1 DFQATT, CDR2 SNEGSKA (reference sequence). This CDR3 comprises 12 residues. V shed 3 bases and J shed 6 bases, with 11 bases lying between them. This CDR3 is CSASWGDHGYTF. Written as DNA, the CDR3 is TGCAGTGCTAGTTGGGGGGACCATGGCTACACCTTC.

The J gene is TRBJ2-5, the V gene TRBV20-1; the match to TRBD1 covers 8 bases. Per germline, CDR1 DFQATT and CDR2 SNEGSKA (reference sequence). The CDR3 is 13 amino acids. V shed 2 bases and J 5 bases; nucleotides not matched to a gene: 4. The CDR3: CSARRTGFETQYF. The CDR3 DNA follows: TGCAGTGCTAGAAGGACAGGGTTCGAGACCCAGTACTTC.

This clonotype was detected only once. The chain recombines TRBV29-1 with TRBJ2-7; 7 nucleotides align to TRBD2. With 4 bases clipped from V and 4 bases from J, the junction kept 7 bases outside the gene matches. This CDR3 has 13 residues. Germline V gene data show CDR1 as SQVTM and CDR2 as ANQGSEA. The CDR3 loop reads CSVGAGATYEQYF. In nucleotides, the CDR3 is TGCAGCGTTGGGGCGGGAGCAACGTACGAGCAGTACTTC.

V usage is TRBV27 and J usage is TRBJ2-7; D unclear. In germline, CDR1 is MNHEY, CDR2 SMNVEV (reference sequence). The ends were cut back, 2 bases at V and 0 bases at J, with 14 bases in the middle. CDR3 length: 16 residues. The CDR3 DNA reads TGTGCCAGCAGTTTAATTCTACCCAGAGGCTCCTACGAGCAGTACTTC. It yields the protein CASSLILPRGSYEQYF.

The chain couples TRBV5-6 to TRBJ2-1; D is perhaps TRBD2 (5 bases). CDR1 and CDR2 from the germline V gene are SGHDT and YYEEEE. The V gene lost 4 bases and the J gene lost 8 bases, with 22 bases spanning the gap. This CDR3 has 16 residues. In nucleotides, the CDR3 is TGTGCCAGCAGCCCGGATCACGGGATACTCTCCCATGAGCAGTTCTTC. This translates into CASSPDHGILSHEQFF.

Points on this clonotype: Its ends do not fully match the called genes, so a read error is possible. This sequence joins TRBV20-1 and TRBJ2-3; TRBD2 aligns across 14 bases. Germline loops: CDR1 DFQATT, CDR2 SNEGSKA (reference sequence). The CDR3 is made up of 14 amino acids. The CDR3 spells CGAQRGLAGAGQYF. CDR3 nucleotide sequence: TGCGGTGCCCAAAGGGGACTAGCGGGGGCCGGGCAGTATTTT.

This clonotype has only one observation. This sequence may be a read error, since a much larger clone differs from it by one base. The genes are TRBV20-1 and TRBJ2-3; D is unresolved. Germline CDR1 reads DFQATT; CDR2 reads SNEGSKA (reference sequence). V was shortened by 2 bases and J by 1 base, with 7 bases between the two germline ends. The CDR3 has 13 residues. CDR3 in amino acids: CSARFAGTDTQYF. DNA of the CDR3: TGCAGTGCTAGATTCGCGGGCACAGATACGCAGTATTTT.

A note on this clonotype: An end of the junction differs from the germline gene, which may be a read error. The chain carries TRBV28 and TRBJ2-5; possible D gene TRBD2, 5 bases. Germline V lookup: CDR1 MDHEN, CDR2 SYDVKM. The CDR3 is 12 residues long. The CDR3, as DNA: TGTGCCAGCACTTTACTAGGAGAGACCCAGTACTTC. Amino acids: CASTLLGETQYF.

The rearrangement links TRBV5-6 to TRBJ1-6; D is uncertain. Deletions cut 3 bases from V and 2 bases from J, with 12 bases between. This CDR3 comprises 16 residues. Germline V CDR1 and CDR2: SGHDT, YYEEEE. The DNA of the CDR3 is TGTGCCAGCAGCTCAGCAGAGGAACCCTATAATTCACCCCTCCACTTT. Its protein is CASSSAEEPYNSPLHF.

This clonotype was seen once. V is TRBV5-6 and J is TRBJ2-5, with unresolved D. This CDR3 has 14 residues. V was shortened by 0 bases and J by 2 bases, with 8 bases between the two germline ends. Looked up from germline, CDR1 is SGHDT and CDR2 is YYEEEE. CDR3 DNA sequence: TGTGCCAGCAGCTTGGGGCCGCCTCAAGAGACCCAGTACTTC. It codes for CASSLGPPQETQYF.

V and J are TRBV5-1 and TRBJ2-1; 8 bases match TRBD2. The CDR3 is made up of 14 amino acids. Losses at the gene ends were 4 bases for V and 2 bases for J; bases not matched to a gene: 2. The V gene's germline CDR1 is SGHRS and CDR2 YFSETQ. The CDR3 bases are TGCGCCAGCAGCCCGCGGGGGGCCTACAATGAGCAGTTCTTC. Its protein product is CASSPRGAYNEQFF.

This clonotype was picked up many times. The V and J genes are TRBV5-1 and TRBJ1-5, with a tentative D call TRBD1 (6 bases). The CDR3 sequence is 15 residues long. Germline lookup yields CDR1 SGHRS and CDR2 YFSETQ. V was shortened by 0 bases and J by 5 bases, with 12 bases between the two germline ends. Written as DNA, the CDR3 is TGCGCCAGCAGCTTGGCTGGGGGGCGGTATCAGCCCCAGCATTTT. It encodes CASSLAGGRYQPQHF. Drawing the rest from reference TRBV5-1 and TRBJ1-5, the complete variable domain is KAGVTQTPRYLIKTRGQQVTLSCSPISGHRSVSWYQQTPGQGLQFLFEYFSETQRNKGNFPGRFSGRQFSNSRSEMNVSTLELGDSALYLCASSLAGGRYQPQHFGDGTRLSIL.

A word on this clonotype: The conserved phenylalanine or tryptophan normally closing the CDR3 is absent here, so this likely arose from a read error. This chain connects TRBV6-1 to TRBJ1-5; D is uncertain. With 6 bases removed from V and 5 bases from J, the gap between germline ends came to 29 bases. The CDR3 covers 19 residues. Germline CDR1 reads MNHNS; CDR2 reads SASEGT. For the CDR3, the DNA is TGTGCCAGCAGCCAGACACCCATGCCGAATATCATTAGGTATCAGCCCCAGCATTCT. Translation gives CASSQTPMPNIIRYQPQHS.

This clonotype was recorded many times. The V call is TRBV20-1, the J call TRBJ2-3, with no clear D. Trimming stripped 6 bases from V and 6 bases from J, with 10 bases between. The germline gives CDR1 DFQATT, CDR2 SNEGSKA (reference sequence). The CDR3 sequence is 11 residues long. The CDR3 DNA follows: TGCAGTGCCACACTCTGGGATACGCAGTATTTT. It encodes CSATLWDTQYF.

A few counts support this clonotype. The J gene is TRBJ2-1, the V gene TRBV28; 10 bases map to TRBD2. Trimming cost V 7 bases and J 6 bases; bases outside gene matches: 9. The V gene's germline CDR1 is MDHEN and CDR2 SYDVKM. The CDR3 spans 15 residues. CDR3 in DNA: TGTGCCAGCAACCCCCAAGCGGGAGGGCCCAATGAGCAGTTCTTC. It is translated as CASNPQAGGPNEQFF. Complete variable domain (other parts from reference TRBV28 and TRBJ2-1): DVKVTQSSRYLVKRTGEKVFLECVQDMDHENMFWYRQDPGLGLRLIYFSYDVKMKEKGDIPEGYSVSREKKERFSLILESASTNQTSMYLCASNPQAGGPNEQFFGPGTRLTVL.

This clonotype has a count of ten or more. The genes are TRBV5-1 and TRBJ2-1, with 8 bases fitting TRBD2. The J segment lost 4 bases and the V segment lost 4 bases, leaving 10 bases of the junction unmatched. The CDR3 runs 16 residues. From germline, CDR1 is SGHRS and CDR2 YFSETQ. The CDR3 DNA sequence: TGCGCCAGCAGCCGGGAGGCAAGCGGGAGATACAATGAGCAGTTCTTC. This translates into CASSREASGRYNEQFF.

This sequence joins TRBV20-1 and TRBJ1-5; D gene uncertain. Germline V gene sequence: CDR1 DFQATT, CDR2 SNEGSKA (reference sequence). Trimming shortened V by 1 base and J by 9 bases, and 13 bases separated the two germline ends. CDR3 length: 13 residues. CDR3 region: CSARVESVGPQHF. The CDR3, as DNA: TGCAGTGCTAGAGTAGAGTCGGTTGGGCCCCAGCATTTT.

This clonotype was recorded a few times. This chain connects TRBV28 to TRBJ1-4, with 7 bases matching TRBD1. The germline CDR1 and CDR2 sequences are MDHEN and SYDVKM. The V segment lost 3 bases and the J segment 3 bases; nucleotides outside the gene matches: 4. This CDR3 has 15 amino acids. CDR3 region: CASSLAGGANEKLFF. The CDR3 DNA reads TGTGCCAGCAGTTTGGCAGGGGGGGCTAATGAAAAACTGTTTTTT.

This clonotype has at least ten counts. The genes are TRBV11-2 and TRBJ2-6; 9 positions match TRBD2. Trimming took 0 bases from V and 0 from J; bases not matched to a gene: 3. This CDR3 is built from 18 residues. The germline V gene has CDR1 SGHAT and CDR2 FQNNGV. This chain's CDR3 is CASSLEREGPSGANVLTF. DNA of the CDR3: TGTGCCAGCAGCTTAGAGCGGGAGGGCCCCTCTGGGGCCAACGTCCTGACTTTC.